The TCR beta chain under discussion was sequenced for a study of a mutant IDH1 vaccine in newly diagnosed glioma. The time point is: baseline, week 1 (first vaccination visit). Treatment specified: pre-vaccination baseline after standard-of-care therapy. V was shortened by 7 bases and J by 11 bases, with 5 bases between the two germline ends. Looked up from germline, CDR1 is MNHNS and CDR2 is SASEGT. The CDR3 totals 8 residues. Repertoires were generated with immunoSEQ multiplex PCR, while TCRdb's copy carries only in-frame clones and drops some. The sample has about 69,000 clones, 80% to 90% seen once.

The TCR originated in a man aged 25-45 years with glioma. This specimen was PBMCs, taken from a glioma patient treated with radiotherapy, temozolomide or both. The rearrangement links TRBV6-1 to TRBJ1-1; the D is unclear. CDR3 DNA: TGTGCCAGCAAAGGGGCTTTCTTT. Protein sequence: CASKGAFF.